A selection of T cell receptor beta chains follows, all from one sample in a study of Graves' ophthalmopathy and Graves' hyperthyroidism. One entry per CDR3 protein, called by TCRdb with MiXCR from the multiplex PCR reads. Of more than 550,000 distinct CDR3 sequences listed, roughly 41% were seen once; the top ten hold more than 2.5%. The sample comprised peripheral blood. The receptors originated from an adult man with Graves' ophthalmopathy. Both conserved end residues are part of each CDR3. The D gene is left open where the match is weak. The size entry is marked missing in some rows and otherwise reads once, few, many or a size class.

d_call j_call v_call clone_size cdr3_aa cdr3_nt
TRBD1 TRBJ2-2 TRBV3-1 few CASSPRQGTGELFF TGTGCCAGCAGCCCTCGACAGGGAACCGGGGAGCTGTTTTTT
. TRBJ1-1 TRBV5-1 many CASSYQEGTEAFF TGCGCCAGCAGCTATCAAGAGGGCACTGAAGCTTTCTTT
. TRBJ2-7 TRBV7-2 few CASSSTAGTPGGEQYF TGCGCCAGCAGCTCCACCGCCGGGACACCCGGGGGAGAGCAGTACTTC
TRBD1 TRBJ2-7 TRBV10-3 . CAIREQDRAYEQYF TGTGCCATCAGGGAGCAGGACAGGGCCTACGAGCAGTACTTC
. TRBJ1-2 TRBV20-1 . CSARARSIEANGYTF TGCAGTGCTAGAGCGAGGTCTATAGAAGCTAATGGCTACACCTTC
. TRBJ2-5 TRBV7-8 many CASSPRDRVVGMEETQYF TGTGCCAGCAGCCCCCGGGACCGGGTTGTAGGGATGGAAGAGACCCAGTACTTC
TRBD1 TRBJ1-5 TRBV15 . CATSRVGQAGNQPQHF TGTGCCACCAGCAGAGTAGGACAGGCGGGCAATCAGCCCCAGCATTTT
. TRBJ1-1 TRBV10-2 . CASHKTGPGTEAFF TGCGCCAGCCATAAGACAGGCCCGGGCACTGAAGCTTTCTTC
TRBD2 TRBJ2-7 TRBV20-1 many CSATGLGSQQYF TGCAGTGCTACGGGACTAGGTAGCCAGCAGTACTTC
. TRBJ1-1 TRBV20-1 many CSARDATANTEAFF TGCAGTGCTAGAGATGCGACAGCGAACACTGAAGCTTTCTTT
. TRBJ1-4 TRBV3-1 few CASSQDSPNEKLFF TGTGCCAGCAGCCAAGATAGCCCCAATGAAAAACTGTTTTTT
TRBD1 TRBJ2-7 TRBV5-8 many CASRDGQGYEQYF TGTGCCAGCAGGGACGGACAGGGCTACGAGCAGTACTTC
. TRBJ1-6 TRBV2 . CASSDRGVKGFLHF TGTGCCAGCAGTGATAGGGGGGTGAAGGGATTCCTCCACTTT
TRBD2 TRBJ2-5 TRBV3-1 . CASSPNSGGATETQYF TGTGCCAGCAGTCCTAATAGCGGGGGGGCGACGGAGACCCAGTACTTC
. TRBJ2-5 TRBV19 many CASSMEETQYF TGTGCCAGTAGTATGGAGGAGACCCAGTACTTC
. TRBJ2-1 TRBV7-9 . CASHPRAHENNEQFF TGTGCCAGCCATCCCAGGGCACACGAAAACAATGAGCAGTTCTTC
. TRBJ1-5 TRBV2 many CASSPTYPRRKSNQPQHF TGTGCCAGCAGTCCAACCTATCCCCGGAGAAAAAGCAATCAGCCCCAGCATTTT
TRBD2 TRBJ2-7 TRBV10-3 many CAISDRGLAATYEQYF TGTGCCATCAGTGATCGGGGACTAGCGGCCACCTACGAGCAGTACTTC
. TRBJ2-1 TRBV29-1 . CSGWDLGYEQFF TGCAGCGGGTGGGATCTAGGGTATGAGCAGTTCTTC
. TRBJ2-5 TRBV12-3/TRBV12-4 few CASSLFDPREETQYF TGTGCCAGCAGCCTCTTCGACCCGCGGGAAGAGACCCAGTACTTC
TRBD2 TRBJ2-7 TRBV3-1 few CASSQEGTSIYEQYF TGTGCCAGCAGCCAAGAAGGGACTAGCATATACGAGCAGTACTTC
. TRBJ2-2 TRBV14 . CASSQHRAGELFF TGTGCCAGCAGCCAACATAGGGCCGGGGAGCTGTTTTTT
. TRBJ2-7 TRBV13 few CASMSGGELYEQYF TGTGCCAGCATGTCTGGTGGCGAGCTCTACGAGCAGTACTTC
. TRBJ2-3 TRBV15 . CATSRAPPDTQYF TGTGCCACCAGCAGAGCCCCCCCAGATACGCAGTATTTT
TRBD1 TRBJ1-2 TRBV29-1 . CSQGQELYGYTF TGCAGCCAAGGACAGGAACTCTATGGCTACACCTTC
. TRBJ1-5 TRBV30 few CAWSVQMSGNQPQHF TGTGCCTGGAGTGTACAGATGAGTGGCAATCAGCCCCAGCATTTT
. TRBJ2-5 TRBV5-1 . CASSKAVGTQYF TGCGCCAGCAGCAAGGCGGTGGGGACCCAGTACTTC